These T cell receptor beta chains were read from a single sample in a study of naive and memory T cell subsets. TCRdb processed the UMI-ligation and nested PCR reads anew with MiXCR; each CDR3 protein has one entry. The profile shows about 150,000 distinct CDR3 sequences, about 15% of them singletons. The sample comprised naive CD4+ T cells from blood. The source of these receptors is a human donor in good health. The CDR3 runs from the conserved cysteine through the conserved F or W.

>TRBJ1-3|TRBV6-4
CASSEEAVTGNTIYF
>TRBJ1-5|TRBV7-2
CASSLQGGGGNQPQHF
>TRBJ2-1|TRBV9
CASSVENRGLNEQFF
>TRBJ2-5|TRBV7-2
CASSKNNHQETQYF
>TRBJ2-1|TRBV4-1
CASSQAQGSHNEQFF
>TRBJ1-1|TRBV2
CASSPGQGANTEAFF
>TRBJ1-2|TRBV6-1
CASSEGPGGVFGYTF
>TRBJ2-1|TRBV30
CAWRELSGSAYSYNEQFF
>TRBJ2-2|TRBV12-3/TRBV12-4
CASSRSLNTGELFF
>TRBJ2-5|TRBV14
CASSQDAGTGWQETQYF
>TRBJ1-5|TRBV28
CASSLGEYSNQPQHF
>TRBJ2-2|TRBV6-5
CASRAGQLANTGELFF
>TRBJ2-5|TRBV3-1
CASSSGEETQYF
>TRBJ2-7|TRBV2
CASRLQGLHEQYF
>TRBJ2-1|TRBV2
CASSDDAPSYNEQFF
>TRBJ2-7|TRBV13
CASSSKWQGRHEQYF
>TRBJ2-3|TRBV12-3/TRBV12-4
CASSGTSGSVTDTQYF
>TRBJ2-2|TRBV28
CASSTGFIGELFF
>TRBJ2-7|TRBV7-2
CASSLGGQGSSSYEQYF
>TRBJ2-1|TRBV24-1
CATSESPGYEQFF
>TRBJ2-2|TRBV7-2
CASSLAVVGRSTGELFF
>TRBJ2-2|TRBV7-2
CASSSGTGKAGELFF
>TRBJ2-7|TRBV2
CASSGAGGPYEQYF
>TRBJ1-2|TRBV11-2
CASSLDRMGGGYTF
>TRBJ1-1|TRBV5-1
CASSLGAGWNTEAFF
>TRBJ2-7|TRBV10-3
CANAGGDFEQYF
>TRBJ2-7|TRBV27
CASRVTGGVPYEQYF
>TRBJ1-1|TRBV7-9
CASSPRGSVHTEAFF
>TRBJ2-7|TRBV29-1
CSVGQSWTSGASYEQYF
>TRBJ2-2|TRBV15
CATSRGRPGRVGELFF
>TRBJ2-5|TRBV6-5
CASSSRDGGGLYQETQYF
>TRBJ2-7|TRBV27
CASSLRPSSYEQYF
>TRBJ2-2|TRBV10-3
CAISESTTKRATNTGELFF
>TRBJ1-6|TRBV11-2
CASSLPIYNSPLHF
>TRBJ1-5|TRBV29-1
CSAQQGDNQPQHF
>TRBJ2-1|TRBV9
CASSARLAGRDEQFF
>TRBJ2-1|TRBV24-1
CATSDPLGAGSNEQFF
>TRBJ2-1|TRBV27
CASSSPGLRGDEQFF
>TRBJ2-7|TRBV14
CASSQPGQGSVEQYF
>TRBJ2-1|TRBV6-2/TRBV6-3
CASREQAHNEQFF
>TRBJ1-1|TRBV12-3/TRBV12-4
CASSFYGTGVTEAFF
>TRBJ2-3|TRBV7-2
CASSPPGLAGGKDTQYF
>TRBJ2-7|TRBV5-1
CASSFRPSGNSYEQYF
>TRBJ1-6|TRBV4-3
CASSRGPSNNSPLHF
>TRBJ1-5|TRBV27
CASRGVGVRNQPQHF
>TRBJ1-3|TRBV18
CASLPATGRSGNTIYF
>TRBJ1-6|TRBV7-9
CASSSRQGANSPLHF
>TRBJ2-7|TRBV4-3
CASSQVSGRSSYEQYF
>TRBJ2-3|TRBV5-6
CASSLLAGRNGTDTQYF
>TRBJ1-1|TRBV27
CASEFRGGGVAFF